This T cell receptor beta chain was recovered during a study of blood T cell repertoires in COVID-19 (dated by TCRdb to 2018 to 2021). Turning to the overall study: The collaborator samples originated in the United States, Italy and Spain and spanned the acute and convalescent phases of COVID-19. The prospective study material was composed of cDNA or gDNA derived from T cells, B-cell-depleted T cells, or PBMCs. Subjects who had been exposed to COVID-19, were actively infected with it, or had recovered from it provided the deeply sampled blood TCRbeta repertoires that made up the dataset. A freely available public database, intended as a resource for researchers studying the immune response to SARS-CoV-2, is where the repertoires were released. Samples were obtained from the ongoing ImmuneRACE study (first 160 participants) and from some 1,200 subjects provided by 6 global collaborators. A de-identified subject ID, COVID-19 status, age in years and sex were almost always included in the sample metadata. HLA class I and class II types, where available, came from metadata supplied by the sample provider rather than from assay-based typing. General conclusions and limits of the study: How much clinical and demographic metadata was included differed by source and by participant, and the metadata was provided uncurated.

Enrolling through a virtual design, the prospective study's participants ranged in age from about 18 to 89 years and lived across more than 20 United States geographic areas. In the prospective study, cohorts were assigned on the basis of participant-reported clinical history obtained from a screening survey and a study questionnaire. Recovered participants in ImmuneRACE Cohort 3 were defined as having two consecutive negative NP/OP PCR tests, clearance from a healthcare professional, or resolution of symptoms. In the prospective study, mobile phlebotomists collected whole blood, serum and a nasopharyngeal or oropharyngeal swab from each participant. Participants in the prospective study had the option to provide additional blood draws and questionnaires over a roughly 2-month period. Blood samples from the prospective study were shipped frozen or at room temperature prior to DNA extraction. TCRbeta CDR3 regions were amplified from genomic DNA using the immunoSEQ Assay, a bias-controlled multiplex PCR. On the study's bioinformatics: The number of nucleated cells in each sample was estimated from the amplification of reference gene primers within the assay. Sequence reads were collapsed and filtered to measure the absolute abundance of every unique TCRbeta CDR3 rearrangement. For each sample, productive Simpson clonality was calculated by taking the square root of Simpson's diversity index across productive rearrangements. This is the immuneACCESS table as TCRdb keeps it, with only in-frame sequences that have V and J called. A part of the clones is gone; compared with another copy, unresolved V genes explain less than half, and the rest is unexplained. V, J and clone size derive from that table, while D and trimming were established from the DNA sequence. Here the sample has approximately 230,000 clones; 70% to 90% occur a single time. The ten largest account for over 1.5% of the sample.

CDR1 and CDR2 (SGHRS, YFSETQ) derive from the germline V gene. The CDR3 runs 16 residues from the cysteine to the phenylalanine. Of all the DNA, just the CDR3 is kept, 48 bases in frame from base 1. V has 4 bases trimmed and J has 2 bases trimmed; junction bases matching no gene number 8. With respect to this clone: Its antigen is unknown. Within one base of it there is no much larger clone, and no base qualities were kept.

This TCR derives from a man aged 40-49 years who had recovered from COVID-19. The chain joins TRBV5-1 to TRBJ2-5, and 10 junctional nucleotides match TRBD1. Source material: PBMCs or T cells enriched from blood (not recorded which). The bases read TGCGCCAGCAGCCCGAGGCCGGGACAGGGGCAAGAGACCCAGTACTTC. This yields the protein CASSPRPGQGQETQYF.